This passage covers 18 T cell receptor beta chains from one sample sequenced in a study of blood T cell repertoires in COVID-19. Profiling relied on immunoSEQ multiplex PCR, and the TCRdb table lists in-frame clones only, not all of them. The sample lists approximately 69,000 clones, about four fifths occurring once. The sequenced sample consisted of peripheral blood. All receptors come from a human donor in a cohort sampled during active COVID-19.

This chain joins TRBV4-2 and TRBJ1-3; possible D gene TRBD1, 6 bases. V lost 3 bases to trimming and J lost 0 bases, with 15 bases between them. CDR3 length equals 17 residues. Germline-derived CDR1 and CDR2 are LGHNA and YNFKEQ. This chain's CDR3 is CASSQVTGPSSGNTIYF. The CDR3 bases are TGTGCCAGCAGCCAGGTAACAGGGCCGAGCTCTGGAAACACCATATATTTT.

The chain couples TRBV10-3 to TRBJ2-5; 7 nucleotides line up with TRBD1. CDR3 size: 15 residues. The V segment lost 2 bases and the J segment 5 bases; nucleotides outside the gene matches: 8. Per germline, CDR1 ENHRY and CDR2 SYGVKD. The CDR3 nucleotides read TGTGCCATCAGTGAGACCGACAGGGCTTCCGAGACCCAGTACTTC. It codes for CAISETDRASETQYF.

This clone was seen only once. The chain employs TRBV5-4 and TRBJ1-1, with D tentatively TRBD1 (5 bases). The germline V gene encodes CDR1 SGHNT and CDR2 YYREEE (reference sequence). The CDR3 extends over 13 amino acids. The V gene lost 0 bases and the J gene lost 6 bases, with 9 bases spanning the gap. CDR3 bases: TGTGCCAGCAGCTTGGTGGGGGGGGCTGAAGCTTTCTTT. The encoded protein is CASSLVGGAEAFF.

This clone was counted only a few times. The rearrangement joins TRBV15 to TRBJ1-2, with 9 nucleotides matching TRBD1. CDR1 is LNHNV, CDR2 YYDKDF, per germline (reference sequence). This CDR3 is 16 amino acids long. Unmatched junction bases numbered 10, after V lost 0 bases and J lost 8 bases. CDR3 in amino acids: CATSRDTGQGAGGYTF. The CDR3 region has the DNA TGTGCCACCAGCAGAGATACGGGACAGGGAGCAGGCGGCTACACCTTC. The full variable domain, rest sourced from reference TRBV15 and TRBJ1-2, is DAMVIQNPRYQVTQFGKPVTLSCSQTLNHNVMYWYQQKSSQAPKLLFHYYDKDFNNEADTPDNFQSRRPNTSFCFLDIRSPGLGDTAMYLCATSRDTGQGAGGYTFGSGTRLTVV.

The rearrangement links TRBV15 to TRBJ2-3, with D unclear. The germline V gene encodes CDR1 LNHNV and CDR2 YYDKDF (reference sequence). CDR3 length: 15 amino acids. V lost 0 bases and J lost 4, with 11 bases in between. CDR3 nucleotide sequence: TGTGCCACCAGCAGAGATAGAGGCAGCTCAGATACGCAGTATTTT. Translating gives CATSRDRGSSDTQYF.

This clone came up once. The CDR3, as DNA: TGTGCCAGCAGCTCAGGACTAGCGGGGAGCACAGATACGCAGTATTTT. Residues: CASSSGLAGSTDTQYF. The chain links TRBV7-8 to TRBJ2-3; 12 nucleotides line up with TRBD2. The CDR3 totals 16 residues. The V and J ends lost 4 bases and 0 bases, in that order; junction bases with no gene match: 2. Per the germline V gene, CDR1 is SGHVS and CDR2 is FQNEAQ. Complete variable domain (other parts from reference TRBV7-8 and TRBJ2-3): GAGVSQSPRYKVAKRGQDVALRCDPISGHVSLFWYQQALGQGPEFLTYFQNEAQLDKSGLPSDRFFAERPEGSVSTLKIQRTQQEDSAVYLCASSSGLAGSTDTQYFGPGTRLTVL.

CDR3 sequence reads: CATGLAGGTGLETQYF. The CDR3 DNA follows: TGTGCCACCGGACTAGCGGGAGGAACGGGGTTGGAGACCCAGTACTTC. The chain joins TRBV10-3 to TRBJ2-5; 14 nucleotides match TRBD2. Germline loops: CDR1 ENHRY, CDR2 SYGVKD. Germline trimming cut 10 bases from V and 5 bases from J; bases unmatched to any gene: 12. The CDR3 runs to 16 residues.

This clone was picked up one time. In nucleotides, the CDR3 is TGTGCCAGCAGATGGGGGGGCTTCGAAGAGACCCAGTACTTC. Translation gives CASRWGGFEETQYF. The chain couples TRBV6-5 to TRBJ2-5; D is perhaps TRBD2 (7 bases). The CDR3 extends over 14 amino acids. The V end was cut by 6 bases, the J end by 3 bases, with 14 bases between. CDR1 is MNHEY, CDR2 SVGAGI, per germline.

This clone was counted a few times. The CDR3 DNA is TGTGCCAGCAGCCGGGACAGGGATCAGCCCCAGCATTTT. It yields the protein CASSRDRDQPQHF. The rearrangement links TRBV6-5 to TRBJ1-5; 9 positions match TRBD1. Germline V CDR1 and CDR2: MNHEY, SVGAGI. CDR3 length: 13 amino acids. V was pared by 6 bases and J by 5 bases, with 2 bases of the junction left unmatched.

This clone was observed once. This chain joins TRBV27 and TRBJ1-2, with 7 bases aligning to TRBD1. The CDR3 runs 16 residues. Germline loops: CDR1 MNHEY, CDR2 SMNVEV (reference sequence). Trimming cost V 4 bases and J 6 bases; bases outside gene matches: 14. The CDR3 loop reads CASSSGQTGWANGYTF. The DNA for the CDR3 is TGTGCCAGCAGTTCCGGGCAGACAGGGTGGGCTAATGGCTACACCTTC.

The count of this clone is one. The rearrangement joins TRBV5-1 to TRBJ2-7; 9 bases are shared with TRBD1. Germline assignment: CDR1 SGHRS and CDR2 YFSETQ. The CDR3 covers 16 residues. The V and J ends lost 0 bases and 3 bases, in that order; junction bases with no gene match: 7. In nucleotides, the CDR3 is TGCGCCAGCAGCTTGGCTTGGGTGACAGGGGGCTACGAGCAGTACTTC. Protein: CASSLAWVTGGYEQYF.

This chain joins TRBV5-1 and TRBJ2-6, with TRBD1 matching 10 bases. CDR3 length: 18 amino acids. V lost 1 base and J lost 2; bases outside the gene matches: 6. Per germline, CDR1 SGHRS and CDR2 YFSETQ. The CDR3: CASSLSRQGAAGANVLTF. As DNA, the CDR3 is TGCGCCAGCAGCTTGTCCCGACAGGGGGCGGCTGGGGCCAACGTCCTGACTTTC.

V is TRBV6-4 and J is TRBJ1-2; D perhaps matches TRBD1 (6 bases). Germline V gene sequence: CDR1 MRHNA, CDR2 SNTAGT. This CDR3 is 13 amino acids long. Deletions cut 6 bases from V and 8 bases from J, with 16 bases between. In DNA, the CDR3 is TGTGCCAGCAGGGCGCACACAGGGCTCGGCTACACCTTC. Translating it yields CASRAHTGLGYTF.

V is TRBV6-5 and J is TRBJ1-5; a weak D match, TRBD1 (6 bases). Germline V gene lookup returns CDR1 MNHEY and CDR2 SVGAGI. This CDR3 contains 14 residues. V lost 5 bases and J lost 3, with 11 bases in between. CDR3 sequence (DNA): TGTGCCAGCAGTATCTCAGGGGACAATCAGCCCCAGCATTTT. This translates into CASSISGDNQPQHF.

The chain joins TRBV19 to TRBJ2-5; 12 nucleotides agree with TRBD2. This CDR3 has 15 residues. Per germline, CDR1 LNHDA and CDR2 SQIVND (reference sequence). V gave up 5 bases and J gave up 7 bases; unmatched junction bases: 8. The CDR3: CASSSRLAGDRTQYF. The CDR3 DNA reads TGTGCCAGTAGTTCGCGACTAGCGGGGGACCGGACCCAGTACTTC.

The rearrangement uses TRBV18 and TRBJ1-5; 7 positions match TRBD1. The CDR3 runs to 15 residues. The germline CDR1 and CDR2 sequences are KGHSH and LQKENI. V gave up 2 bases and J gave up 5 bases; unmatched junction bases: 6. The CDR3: CASSPEGGRDQPQHF. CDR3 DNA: TGTGCCAGCTCACCAGAAGGGGGCCGGGATCAGCCCCAGCATTTT.

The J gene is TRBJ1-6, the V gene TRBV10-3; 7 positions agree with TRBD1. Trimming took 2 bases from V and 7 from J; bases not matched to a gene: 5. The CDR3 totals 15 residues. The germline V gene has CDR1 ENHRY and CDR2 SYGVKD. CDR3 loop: CAISEGQGGNSPLHF. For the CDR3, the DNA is TGTGCCATCAGTGAGGGACAAGGGGGCAATTCACCCCTCCACTTT.

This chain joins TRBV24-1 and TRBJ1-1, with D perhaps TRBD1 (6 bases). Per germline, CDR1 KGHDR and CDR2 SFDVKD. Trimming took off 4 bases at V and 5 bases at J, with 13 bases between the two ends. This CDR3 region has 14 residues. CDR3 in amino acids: CATSDYRVGTEAFF. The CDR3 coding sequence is TGTGCCACCAGTGACTACAGGGTCGGGACTGAAGCTTTCTTT.